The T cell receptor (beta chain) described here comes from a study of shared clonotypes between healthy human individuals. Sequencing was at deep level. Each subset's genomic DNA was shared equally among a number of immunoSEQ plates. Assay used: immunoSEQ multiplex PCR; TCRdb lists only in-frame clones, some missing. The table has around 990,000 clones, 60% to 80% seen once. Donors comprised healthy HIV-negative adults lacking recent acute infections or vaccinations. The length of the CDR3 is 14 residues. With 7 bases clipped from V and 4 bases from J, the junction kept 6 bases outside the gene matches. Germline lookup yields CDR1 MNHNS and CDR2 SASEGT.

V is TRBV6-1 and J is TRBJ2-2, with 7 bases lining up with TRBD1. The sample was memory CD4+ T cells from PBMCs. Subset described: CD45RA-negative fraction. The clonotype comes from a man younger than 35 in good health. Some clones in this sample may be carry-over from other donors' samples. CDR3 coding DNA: TGTGCCAGCACCTGGACAGGTTCCACCGGGGAGCTGTTTTTT. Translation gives CASTWTGSTGELFF.